This is a list of T cell receptor beta chains from one sample in a study of cytomegalovirus exposure and HLA in healthy donors. Data came from immunoSEQ multiplex PCR; TCRdb stores just in-frame clones and leaves some out. The sample records 150,000 to 200,000 clones, around four fifths being singletons. Sample: PBMCs. These receptor sequences come from a man aged 30 to 45 in good health and CMV-seropositive. CDR3s include the opening cysteine and the closing phenylalanine or tryptophan. D genes are given only for firm matches. Some rows have no size entry. The others give once, few or many, or a class for an expanded clone.

J gene,D gene,clone size,V gene,CDR3 DNA,CDR3 protein
TRBJ2-7,-,-,TRBV6-6,TGTGCCAGCAGTTACTGGCAGTCCTACGAGCAGTACTTC,CASSYWQSYEQYF
TRBJ2-3,TRBD2,-,TRBV18,TGTGCCAGCTCACCAAGTACTAGCGGTTACACAGATACGCAGTATTTT,CASSPSTSGYTDTQYF
TRBJ1-2,TRBD1,once,TRBV27,TGTGCCAGCAGGGAAGGGGGCGCGGACTATGGCTACACCTTC,CASREGGADYGYTF
TRBJ2-3,-,-,TRBV27,TGTGCCAGCAGTTTGGAGGGGAGAAGGACAGATACGCAGTATTTT,CASSLEGRRTDTQYF
TRBJ1-2,-,few,TRBV7-9,TGTGCCAGCAGCTTAGTGGGTGCAGGGCCCCAGAATGGCTACACCTTC,CASSLVGAGPQNGYTF
TRBJ1-2,-,-,TRBV11-2,TGTGCCAGCAGCTTAGACCCGTCGAACTATGGCTACACCTTC,CASSLDPSNYGYTF
TRBJ2-5,-,-,TRBV5-1,TGCGCCAGCAGCTTGGTAGGGGCCCCAGAGACCCAGTACTTC,CASSLVGAPETQYF
TRBJ2-5,TRBD1,once,TRBV7-3,TGTGCCAGCAGCCCGGGACAGCAAGAGACCCAGTACTTC,CASSPGQQETQYF
TRBJ1-1,TRBD1,-,TRBV7-6,TGTGCCAGCAGCATGGACAGGGACACTGAAGCTTTCTTT,CASSMDRDTEAFF
TRBJ2-3,TRBD2,-,TRBV9,TGTGCCAGCAGCGTAGGAGTAGCGGGGGGGCCAGGAGATACGCAGTATTTT,CASSVGVAGGPGDTQYF
TRBJ1-1,TRBD1,-,TRBV5-1,TGCGCCAGCAGCGCGGGGACAGGGAGTGAAGCTTTCTTT,CASSAGTGSEAFF
TRBJ2-7,TRBD2,-,TRBV4-3,TGCGCCAGCAGCCAAGAAGAGTATCGCCCTAGCGGGGATAACTACGAGCAGTACTTC,CASSQEEYRPSGDNYEQYF
TRBJ2-7,TRBD1,-,TRBV9,TGTGCCAGCGGAAAGACAGGGGCCGAGCAGTACTTC,CASGKTGAEQYF
TRBJ1-5,-,few,TRBV21-1,TGTGCCAGCAGCAAAGGCCAGGAGGATAGCAATCAGCCCCAGCATTTT,CASSKGQEDSNQPQHF
TRBJ1-2,TRBD1,once,TRBV10-3,TGTGCCATCAGTAATCGGGGTGAGGGACAGGGCCTTGGCTACACCTTC,CAISNRGEGQGLGYTF
TRBJ2-7,-,-,TRBV29-1,TGCAGCGTTGGGTTCGGGGACTACGAGCAGTACTTC,CSVGFGDYEQYF
TRBJ1-5,-,-,TRBV18,TGTGCCAGCTCACCTGGACAGCCGAATCAGCCCCAGCATTTT,CASSPGQPNQPQHF
TRBJ2-7,TRBD1,-,TRBV4-1,TGCGCCAGCAGCCGCCGGGCCCTCGGAGGGACAGGGGGAGACGAGCAGTACTTC,CASSRRALGGTGGDEQYF
TRBJ1-5,-,-,TRBV6-1,TGTGCCAGCAATCTGGGCTACAATCAGCCCCAGCATTTT,CASNLGYNQPQHF
TRBJ2-7,TRBD1,-,TRBV4-3,TGCGCCAGCAGCCAAGAGAGGACAGGGGGATCCTACGAGCAGTACTTC,CASSQERTGGSYEQYF
TRBJ1-3,TRBD1,once,TRBV9,TGTGCCAGCAGCCCCAGACAGGGAACTGGAAACACCATATATTTT,CASSPRQGTGNTIYF
TRBJ2-2,-,-,TRBV19,TGTGCCAGTAGTAGCTGGACTGCCTCGGGGACCGGGGAGCTGTTTTTT,CASSSWTASGTGELFF
TRBJ1-3,TRBD1,once,TRBV4-1,TGCGCCAGCAGCCAATATGCAGGGGGGATTTCTGGAAACACCATATATTTT,CASSQYAGGISGNTIYF
TRBJ1-1,TRBD1,-,TRBV7-3,TGTGCCAGCAGCCGGACAGGGGAGTACACTGAAGCTTTCTTT,CASSRTGEYTEAFF
TRBJ2-3,TRBD2,-,TRBV7-6,TGTGCCAGCAGCCCTAGCGGGGGAGGCACAGATACGCAGTATTTT,CASSPSGGGTDTQYF
TRBJ2-7,-,-,TRBV7-6,TGTGCCAGCAGCTTAACGAGCTCCTACGAGCAGTACTTC,CASSLTSSYEQYF